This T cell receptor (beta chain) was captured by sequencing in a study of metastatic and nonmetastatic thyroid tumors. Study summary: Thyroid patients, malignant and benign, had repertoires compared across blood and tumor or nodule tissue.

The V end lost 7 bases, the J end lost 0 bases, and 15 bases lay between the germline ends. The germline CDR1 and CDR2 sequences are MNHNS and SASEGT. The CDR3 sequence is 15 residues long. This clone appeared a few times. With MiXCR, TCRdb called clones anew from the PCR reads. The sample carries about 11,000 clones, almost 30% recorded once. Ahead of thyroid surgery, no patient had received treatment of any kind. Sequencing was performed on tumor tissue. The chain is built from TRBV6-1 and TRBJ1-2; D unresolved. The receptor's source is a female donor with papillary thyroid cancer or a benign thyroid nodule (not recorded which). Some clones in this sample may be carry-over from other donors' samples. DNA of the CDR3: TGTGCCAGCAACCCGACGACCGGGACTAACTATGGCTACACCTTC. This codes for CASNPTTGTNYGYTF.